This T cell receptor (beta chain) was obtained from a study of blood T cell repertoires in COVID-19. Study information: The samples span acute and convalescent COVID-19 from the United States, Italy and Spain.

Per the original data handling: Reference gene primer amplification in the assay estimated nucleated cell counts. Clones were read by immunoSEQ multiplex PCR, and TCRdb kept only the in-frame ones, dropping some. V, J and clone size are those of that table, while D and trimming were read from the DNA. The table records 150,000 to 200,000 clones, around 72% of them present only once. The CDR3 loop spans 13 amino acids. Trimming left V 5 bases short and J 6 bases short, with 10 bases between. The V gene's germline CDR1 is MNHEY and CDR2 SVGAGI. The sequencing sample was made of peripheral blood. This clonotype was obtained from a woman of 80 years or more with acute or convalescent COVID-19. The chain recombines TRBV6-5 with TRBJ1-4, with D possibly TRBD1 on 5 matching bases. CDR3 sequence: CASSKDNDEKLFF. The CDR3 coding sequence is TGTGCCAGCAGTAAGGACAATGATGAAAAACTGTTTTTT.